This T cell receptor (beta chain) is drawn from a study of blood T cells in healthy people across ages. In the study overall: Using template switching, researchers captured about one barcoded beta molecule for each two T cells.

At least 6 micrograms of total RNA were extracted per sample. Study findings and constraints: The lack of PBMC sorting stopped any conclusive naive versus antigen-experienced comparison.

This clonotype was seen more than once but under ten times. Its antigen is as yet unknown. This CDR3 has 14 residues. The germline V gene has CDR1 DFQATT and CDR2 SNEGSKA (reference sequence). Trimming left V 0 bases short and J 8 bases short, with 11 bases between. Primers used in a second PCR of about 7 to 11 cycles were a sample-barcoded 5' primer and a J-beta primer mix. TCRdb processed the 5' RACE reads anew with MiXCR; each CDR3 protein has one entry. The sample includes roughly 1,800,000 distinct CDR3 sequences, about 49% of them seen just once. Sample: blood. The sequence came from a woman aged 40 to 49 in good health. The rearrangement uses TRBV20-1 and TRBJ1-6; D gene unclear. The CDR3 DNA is TGCAGTGCTAGAGATGGCGGCGTTTATTCACCCCTCCACTTT. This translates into CSARDGGVYSPLHF.